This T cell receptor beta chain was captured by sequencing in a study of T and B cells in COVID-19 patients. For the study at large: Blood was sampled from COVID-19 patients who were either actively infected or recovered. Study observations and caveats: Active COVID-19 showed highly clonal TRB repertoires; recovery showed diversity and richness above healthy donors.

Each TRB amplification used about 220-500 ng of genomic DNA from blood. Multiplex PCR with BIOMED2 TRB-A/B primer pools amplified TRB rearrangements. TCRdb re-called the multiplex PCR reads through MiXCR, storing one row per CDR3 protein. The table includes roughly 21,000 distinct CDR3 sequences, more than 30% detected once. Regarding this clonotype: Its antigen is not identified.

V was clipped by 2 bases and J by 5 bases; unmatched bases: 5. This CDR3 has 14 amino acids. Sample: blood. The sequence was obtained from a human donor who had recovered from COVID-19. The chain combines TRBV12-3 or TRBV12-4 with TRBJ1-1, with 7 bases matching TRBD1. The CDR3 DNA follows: TGTGCCAGCAGTTTAAGACAGGGTGGGACTGAAGCTTTCTTT. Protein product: CASSLRQGGTEAFF.